Below, 14 T cell receptor beta chains from the same sample are listed, as sequenced in a study of blood T cell repertoires in COVID-19. Sequencing used immunoSEQ multiplex PCR; TCRdb keeps in-frame clones, though not all of them. The sample carries under 25,000 clones, around 90% recorded once. The sample was peripheral blood. The receptors shown here come from a human donor with active COVID-19. The donor label of this sample is uncertain.

The genes are TRBV7-3 and TRBJ2-6; D is ambiguous. This CDR3 is built from 13 residues. V was pared by 5 bases and J by 3 bases, with 5 bases between. CDR1 and CDR2 from the germline V gene are SGHTA and FQGTGA. The CDR3: CASSPGGANVLTF. CDR3 nucleotide sequence: TGTGCCAGCAGCCCCGGTGGGGCCAACGTCCTGACTTTC.

This chain joins TRBV7-9 and TRBJ2-5, with TRBD2 matching 11 bases. CDR3 length: 14 residues. Per germline, CDR1 SEHNR and CDR2 FQNEAQ (reference sequence). Trimming removed 9 bases from V and 2 bases from J; junction bases left unmatched: 5. The CDR3 DNA follows: TGTGCCAGTAGGACTAGCGGGTCTCAAGAGACCCAGTACTTC. Translating it yields CASRTSGSQETQYF. The variable domain in full, with the rest retrieved from reference TRBV7-9 and TRBJ2-5, is DTGVSQNPRHKITKRGQNVTFRCDPISEHNRLYWYRQTLGQGPEFLTYFQNEAQLEKSRLLSDRFSAERPKGSFSTLEIQRTEQGDSAMYLCASRTSGSQETQYFGPGTRLLVL.

The chain carries TRBV24-1 and TRBJ2-3; the D gene is possibly TRBD1 (6 bases). Germline loops: CDR1 KGHDR, CDR2 SFDVKD. The CDR3 is made up of 16 amino acids. Trimming pared 1 base from V and 2 bases from J, leaving 12 bases between. CDR3 loop: CATSDFSGELTDTQYF. The CDR3 DNA reads TGTGCCACCAGTGATTTCTCAGGGGAGCTCACAGATACGCAGTATTTT.

CDR3 sequence reads: CASSPETGEAFF. The DNA for the CDR3 is TGCGCCAGCAGCCCGGAGACAGGTGAAGCTTTCTTT. The chain couples TRBV5-1 to TRBJ1-1; a possible D gene is TRBD1 (6 bases). Trimming stripped 4 bases from V and 7 bases from J, with 11 bases between. There are 12 residues in the CDR3. Looked up from germline, CDR1 is SGHRS and CDR2 is YFSETQ.

The genes are TRBV7-5 and TRBJ2-4; TRBD2, the D gene given by the table, was not confirmed from the DNA. TRBV7-5 is listed as a pseudogene. CDR3 length: 14 residues. CDR3: CASYRGLAKNIQYF. The CDR3 DNA reads as TGTGCCAGTTACCGGGGACTAGCCAAAAACATTCAGTACTTC.

This chain uses TRBV14 with TRBJ2-7; D is undetermined. This CDR3 comprises 15 residues. CDR1 SGHDN and CDR2 FVKESK come from the germline V gene. The V and J ends lost 3 bases and 3 bases respectively, with 15 bases between them. The chain's CDR3 is CASSHSPHAFYEQYF. The CDR3 bases are TGTGCCAGCAGCCATAGCCCGCACGCTTTCTACGAGCAGTACTTC. The variable domain in full, with the rest retrieved from reference TRBV14 and TRBJ2-7, is EAGVTQFPSHSVIEKGQTVTLRCDPISGHDNLYWYRRVMGKEIKFLLHFVKESKQDESGMPNNRFLAERTGGTYSTLKVQPAELEDSGVYFCASSHSPHAFYEQYFGPGTRLTVT.

V usage is TRBV4-1 and J usage is TRBJ2-7; possible D gene TRBD1, 6 bases. From germline, CDR1 is MGHRA and CDR2 YSYEKL. Trimming left V 1 base short and J 4 bases short, with 14 bases between. The CDR3 is 15 residues long. CDR3 protein: CASSQGPGEIYEQYF. CDR3 coding DNA: TGCGCCAGCAGCCAAGGTCCAGGGGAGATTTACGAGCAGTACTTC.

V gene TRBV12-3 or TRBV12-4 combines with J gene TRBJ1-1; no clear D gene. The length of the CDR3 is 13 residues. V was shortened by 2 bases and J by 8 bases, with 12 bases between the two germline ends. CDR3 region: CASSLRQDLEAFF. The CDR3, as DNA: TGTGCCAGCAGTTTAAGGCAGGATCTAGAAGCTTTCTTT.

The V call is TRBV7-8, the J call TRBJ1-5, with 7 bases identical to TRBD1. Trimming cost V 7 bases and J 4 bases; bases outside gene matches: 13. The germline V gene encodes CDR1 SGHVS and CDR2 FQNEAQ. The CDR3 length is 16 residues. CDR3 residues: CASTSYGGRGNQPQHF. CDR3 in DNA: TGTGCCAGCACCTCCTATGGTGGCAGGGGGAATCAGCCCCAGCATTTT.

By frequency in the sample, this clone is medium-sized. This chain connects TRBV6-6 to TRBJ2-7; TRBD1 aligns across 7 bases. V was clipped by 4 bases and J by 3 bases; unmatched bases: 3. CDR1 is MNHNY, CDR2 SVGAGI, per germline (reference sequence). This CDR3 region has 13 residues. The CDR3 reads CASSSRDSYEQYF. The CDR3 nucleotides read TGTGCCAGCAGTTCCCGGGACAGCTACGAGCAGTACTTC.

The genes are TRBV6-5 and TRBJ1-1; 9 bases match TRBD1. The V gene end was trimmed by 4 bases and the J gene end by 3 bases; junction bases not matched to a gene: 6. Germline assignment: CDR1 MNHEY and CDR2 SVGAGI. The CDR3 has 15 residues. The CDR3 reads CASSLTQGAHTEAFF. The CDR3 region has the DNA TGTGCCAGCAGTTTAACACAGGGGGCCCACACTGAAGCTTTCTTT.

In regard to this clone: A much larger clone lies a single base off, so this may be a read error. The same CDR3 also results from other DNA sequences found in this sample. The chain links TRBV3-1 (or the pseudogene TRBV3-2) to TRBJ2-2; 8 nucleotides line up with TRBD1. The V gene end was trimmed by 4 bases and the J gene end by 7 bases; junction bases not matched to a gene: 14. This CDR3 is built from 17 residues. CDR1 LGHDT and CDR2 YNNKEL come from the germline V gene (reference sequence). CDR3 region: CASSRLGTGGADGELFF. CDR3 bases: TGTGCCAGCAGCCGCCTCGGGACAGGAGGCGCTGACGGGGAGCTGTTTTTT.

Only a few counts were recorded for this clone. The rearrangement links TRBV10-1 to TRBJ2-7; 9 bases fit TRBD1. The germline CDR1 and CDR2 sequences are WNHNN and SYGVQD (reference sequence). The CDR3 is 16 residues long. J lost 2 bases, V lost 4 bases, and 9 bases had no gene match. The CDR3 coding sequence is TGCGCCAGCAGTGGTTCCACCGGGACAGGGACCTACGAGCAGTACTTC. Translating it yields CASSGSTGTGTYEQYF.

V gene TRBV19 combines with J gene TRBJ2-2; TRBD2 matches 8 bases. CDR3 size: 16 residues. Germline-derived CDR1 and CDR2 are LNHDA and SQIVND (reference sequence). The V segment lost 3 bases and the J segment 5 bases; nucleotides outside the gene matches: 8. CDR3 in DNA: TGTGCCAGTAGTATGGCCGGGACTAGATCAACCGGGGAGCTGTTTTTT. This encodes CASSMAGTRSTGELFF.